This entry lists 2 T cell receptor beta chains sequenced from one sample in a study of T cell responses to AZD1222 COVID-19 vaccine. Libraries were prepared by immunoSEQ multiplex PCR; TCRdb keeps only in-frame clonotypes and omits some of them. The repertoire holds 140,000 to 150,000 clones, with more than 75% as singletons. The material was peripheral blood, obtained on day 0 of AZD1222 vaccination. The receptors were sampled from an adult in good health.

In the case of this clone: An end of the junction does not agree with germline; a read error may underlie this. The V and J genes are TRBV3-1 (or the pseudogene TRBV3-2) and TRBJ2-1, with 7 bases that match TRBD1. CDR3 size: 14 residues. Per germline, CDR1 LGHDT and CDR2 YNNKEL (reference sequence). CDR3 residues: CASGHRGSLGSQFF. CDR3 nucleotides: TGTGCCAGCGGCCACAGGGGATCCTTAGGGTCGCAATTCTTC.

The rearrangement joins TRBV3-1 (or the pseudogene TRBV3-2) to TRBJ1-1; no clear D. CDR3 length: 14 amino acids. Germline-derived CDR1 and CDR2 are LGHDT and YNNKEL (reference sequence). Trimming left V 1 base short and J 0 bases short, with 6 bases between. The CDR3 sequence is CASSQGVLNTEAFF. CDR3 sequence (DNA): TGTGCCAGCAGCCAAGGAGTATTGAACACTGAAGCTTTCTTT.